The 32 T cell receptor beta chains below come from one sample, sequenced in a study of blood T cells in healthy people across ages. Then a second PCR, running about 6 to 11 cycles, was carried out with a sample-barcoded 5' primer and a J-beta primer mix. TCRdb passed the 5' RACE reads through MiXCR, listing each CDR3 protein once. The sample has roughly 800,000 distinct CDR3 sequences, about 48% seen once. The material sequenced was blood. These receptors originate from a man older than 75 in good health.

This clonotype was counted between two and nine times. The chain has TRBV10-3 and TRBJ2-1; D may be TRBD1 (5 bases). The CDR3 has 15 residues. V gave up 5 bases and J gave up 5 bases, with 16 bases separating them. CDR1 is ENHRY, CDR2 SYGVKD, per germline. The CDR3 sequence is CAISLGQPYNNEQFF. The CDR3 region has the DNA TGTGCCATCAGTTTAGGACAACCTTACAACAATGAGCAGTTCTTC.

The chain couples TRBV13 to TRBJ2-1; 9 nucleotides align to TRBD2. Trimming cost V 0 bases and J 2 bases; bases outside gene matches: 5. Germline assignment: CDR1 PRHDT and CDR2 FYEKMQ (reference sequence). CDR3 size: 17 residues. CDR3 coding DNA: TGTGCCAGCAGCTTAGGGGGGGGACTAGCCGCCTACAATGAGCAGTTCTTC. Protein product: CASSLGGGLAAYNEQFF.

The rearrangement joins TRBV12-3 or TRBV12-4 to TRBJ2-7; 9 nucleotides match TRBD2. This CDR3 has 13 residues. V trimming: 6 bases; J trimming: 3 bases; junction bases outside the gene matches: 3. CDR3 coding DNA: TGTGCCAGCAGAGCGGGAGGCTTCTACGAGCAGTACTTC. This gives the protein CASRAGGFYEQYF.

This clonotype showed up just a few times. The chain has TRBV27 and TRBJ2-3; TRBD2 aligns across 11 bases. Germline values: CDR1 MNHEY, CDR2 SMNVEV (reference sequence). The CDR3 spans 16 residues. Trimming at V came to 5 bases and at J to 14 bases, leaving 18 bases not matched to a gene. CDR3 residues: CASSPGTSGGHRYAYF. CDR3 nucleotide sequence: TGTGCCAGCAGTCCAGGGACTAGCGGAGGGCACAGATACGCGTATTTT.

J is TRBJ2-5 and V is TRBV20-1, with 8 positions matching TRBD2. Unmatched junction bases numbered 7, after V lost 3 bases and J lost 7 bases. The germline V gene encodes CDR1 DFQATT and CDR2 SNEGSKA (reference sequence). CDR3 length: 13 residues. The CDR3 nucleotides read TGCAGTGCTAGTCCCGGCGGGAGGTTGACCCAGTACTTC. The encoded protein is CSASPGGRLTQYF.

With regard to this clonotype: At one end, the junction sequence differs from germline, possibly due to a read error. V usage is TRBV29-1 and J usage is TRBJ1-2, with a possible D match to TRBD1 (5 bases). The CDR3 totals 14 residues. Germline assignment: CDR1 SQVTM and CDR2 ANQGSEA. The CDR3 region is CSVFEAGRPHGYTF. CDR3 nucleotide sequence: TGTAGCGTTTTTGAGGCAGGGCGCCCCCATGGCTACACCTTC. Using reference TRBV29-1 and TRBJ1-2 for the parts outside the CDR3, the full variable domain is SAVISQKPSRDICQRGTSLTIQCQVDSQVTMMFWYRQQPGQSLTLIATANQGSEATYESGFVIDKFPISRPNLTFSTLTVSNMSPEDSSIYLCSVFEAGRPHGYTFGSGTRLTVV.

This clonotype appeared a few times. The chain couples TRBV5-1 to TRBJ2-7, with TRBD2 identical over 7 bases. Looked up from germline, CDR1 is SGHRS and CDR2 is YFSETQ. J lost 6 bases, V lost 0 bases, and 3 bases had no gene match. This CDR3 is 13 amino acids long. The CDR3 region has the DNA TGCGCCAGCAGCTTGGGGACTAGGAGCGAGCAGTACTTC. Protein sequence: CASSLGTRSEQYF.

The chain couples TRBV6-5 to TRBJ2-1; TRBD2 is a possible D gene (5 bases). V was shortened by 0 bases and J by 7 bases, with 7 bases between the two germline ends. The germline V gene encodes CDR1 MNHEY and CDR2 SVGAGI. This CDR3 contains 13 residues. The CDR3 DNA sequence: TGTGCCAGCAGTTACTCCCCGGGAAATGAGCAGTTCTTC. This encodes CASSYSPGNEQFF.

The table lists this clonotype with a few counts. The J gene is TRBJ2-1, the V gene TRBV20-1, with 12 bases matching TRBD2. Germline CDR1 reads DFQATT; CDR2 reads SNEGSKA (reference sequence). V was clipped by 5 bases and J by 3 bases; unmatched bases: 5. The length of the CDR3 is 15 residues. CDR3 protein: CSAGRTSGVYNEQFF. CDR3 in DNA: TGCAGTGCTGGGAGGACTAGCGGGGTCTACAATGAGCAGTTCTTC.

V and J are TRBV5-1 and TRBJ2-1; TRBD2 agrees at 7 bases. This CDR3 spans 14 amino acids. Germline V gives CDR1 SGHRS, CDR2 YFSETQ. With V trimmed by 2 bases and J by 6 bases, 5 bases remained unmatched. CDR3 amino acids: CASSLAGPFNEQFF. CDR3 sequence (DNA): TGCGCCAGCAGCTTAGCGGGGCCTTTCAATGAGCAGTTCTTC.

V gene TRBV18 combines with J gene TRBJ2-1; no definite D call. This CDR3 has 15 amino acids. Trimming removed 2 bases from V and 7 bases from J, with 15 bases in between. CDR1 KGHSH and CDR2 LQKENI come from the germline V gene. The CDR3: CASSPILSAGNEQFF. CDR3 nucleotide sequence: TGTGCCAGCTCACCAATCTTGTCCGCCGGTAATGAGCAGTTCTTC.

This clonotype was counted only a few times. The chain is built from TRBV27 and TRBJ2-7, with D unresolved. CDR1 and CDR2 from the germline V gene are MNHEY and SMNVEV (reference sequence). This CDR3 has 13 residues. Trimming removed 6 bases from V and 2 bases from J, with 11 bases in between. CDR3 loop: CASRTPGAYEQYF. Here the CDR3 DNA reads TGTGCCAGCAGAACGCCTGGGGCCTACGAGCAGTACTTC.

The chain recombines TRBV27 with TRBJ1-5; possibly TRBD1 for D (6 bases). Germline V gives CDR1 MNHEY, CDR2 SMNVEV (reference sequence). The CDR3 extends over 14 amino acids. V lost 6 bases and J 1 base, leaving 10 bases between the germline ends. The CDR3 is CASRNDRSNQPQHF. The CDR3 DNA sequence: TGTGCCAGCAGAAACGACAGGAGCAATCAGCCCCAGCATTTT.

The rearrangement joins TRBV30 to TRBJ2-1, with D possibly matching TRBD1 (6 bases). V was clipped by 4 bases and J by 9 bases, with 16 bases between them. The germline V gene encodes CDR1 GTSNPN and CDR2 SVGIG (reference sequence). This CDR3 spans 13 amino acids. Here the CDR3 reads CAWNSVAQGEQFF. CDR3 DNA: TGTGCCTGGAACTCCGTAGCACAGGGTGAGCAGTTCTTC.

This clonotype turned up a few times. The CDR3 coding sequence is TGTGCCAGCAGCTTAAGGGGCCGGGAAAAACTGTTTTTT. Encoded protein: CASSLRGREKLFF. The chain links TRBV7-2 to TRBJ1-4, with D perhaps matching TRBD1 (5 bases). In germline, CDR1 is SGHTA, CDR2 FQGNSA. Trimming removed 2 bases at V and 8 bases at J, with 9 bases between. The CDR3 loop spans 13 amino acids.

CDR3 loop: CASSEGQPQETQYF. The CDR3 DNA follows: TGTGCCAGCAGCGAAGGACAGCCCCAAGAGACCCAGTACTTC. The chain couples TRBV3-1 to TRBJ2-5; a weak D match, TRBD1 (6 bases). Germline V gives CDR1 LGHDT, CDR2 YNNKEL (reference sequence). Trimming left V 5 bases short and J 1 base short, with 11 bases between. The CDR3 length is 14 residues.

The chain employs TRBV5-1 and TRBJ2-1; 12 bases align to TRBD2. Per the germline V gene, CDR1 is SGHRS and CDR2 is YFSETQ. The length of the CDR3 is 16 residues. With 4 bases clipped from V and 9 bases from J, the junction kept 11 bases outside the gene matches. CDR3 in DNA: TGCGCCAGCAGCCCACCGACTAGCGGGGGAACGGGTGAGCAGTTCTTC. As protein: CASSPPTSGGTGEQFF.

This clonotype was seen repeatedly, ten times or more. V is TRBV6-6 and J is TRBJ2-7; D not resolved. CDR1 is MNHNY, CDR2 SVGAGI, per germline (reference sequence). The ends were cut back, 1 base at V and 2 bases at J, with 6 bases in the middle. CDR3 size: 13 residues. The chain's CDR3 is CASSYLGPYEQYF. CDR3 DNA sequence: TGTGCCAGCAGTTACTTAGGACCCTACGAGCAGTACTTC.

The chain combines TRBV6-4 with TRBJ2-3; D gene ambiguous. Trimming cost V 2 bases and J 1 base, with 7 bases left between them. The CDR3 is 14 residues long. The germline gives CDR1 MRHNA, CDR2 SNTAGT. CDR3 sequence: CASSDQPGTDTQYF. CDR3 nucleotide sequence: TGTGCCAGCAGTGACCAACCTGGCACAGATACGCAGTATTTT.

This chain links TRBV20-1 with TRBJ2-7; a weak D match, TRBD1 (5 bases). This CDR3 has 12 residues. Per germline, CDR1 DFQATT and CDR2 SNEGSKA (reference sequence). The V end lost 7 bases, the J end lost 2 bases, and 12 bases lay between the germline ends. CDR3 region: CSGTGATYEQYF. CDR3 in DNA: TGCAGTGGTACAGGCGCTACCTACGAGCAGTACTTC.

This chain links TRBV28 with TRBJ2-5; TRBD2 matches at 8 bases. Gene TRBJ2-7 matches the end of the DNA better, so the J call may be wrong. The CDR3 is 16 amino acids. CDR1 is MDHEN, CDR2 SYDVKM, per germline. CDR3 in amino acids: CASGLLGASGFGEQYF. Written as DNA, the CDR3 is TGTGCCAGCGGCTTACTAGGGGCTAGCGGGTTCGGCGAGCAGTACTTC.

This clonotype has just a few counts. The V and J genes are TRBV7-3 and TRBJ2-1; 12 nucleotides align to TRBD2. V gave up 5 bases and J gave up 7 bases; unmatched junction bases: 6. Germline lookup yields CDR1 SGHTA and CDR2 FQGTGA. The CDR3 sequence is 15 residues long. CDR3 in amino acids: CASSPGLAGWNEQFF. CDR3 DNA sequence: TGTGCCAGCAGCCCCGGACTAGCGGGATGGAATGAGCAGTTCTTC.

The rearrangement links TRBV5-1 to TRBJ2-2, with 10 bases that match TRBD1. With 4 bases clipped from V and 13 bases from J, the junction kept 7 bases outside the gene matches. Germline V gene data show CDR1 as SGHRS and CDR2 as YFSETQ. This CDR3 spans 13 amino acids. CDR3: CASSGQGGLGLFF. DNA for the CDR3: TGCGCCAGCAGCGGACAGGGGGGCCTGGGGCTGTTTTTT.

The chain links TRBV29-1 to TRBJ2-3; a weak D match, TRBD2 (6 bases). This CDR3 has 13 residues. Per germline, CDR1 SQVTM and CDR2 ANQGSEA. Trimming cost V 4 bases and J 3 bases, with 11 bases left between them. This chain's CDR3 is CSVGPGGTDTQYF. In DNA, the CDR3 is TGCAGCGTTGGCCCAGGAGGGACAGATACGCAGTATTTT.

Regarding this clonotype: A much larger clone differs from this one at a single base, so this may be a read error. CDR3 amino acids: CASGFGTGNYGYTF. The CDR3 DNA reads as TGTGCCAGCGGTTTTGGGACAGGGAACTATGGCTACACCTTC. V and J are TRBV12-3 or TRBV12-4 and TRBJ1-2; 9 positions agree with TRBD1. The CDR3 has 14 residues.

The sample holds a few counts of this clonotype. The CDR3 loop is CASSDGGKETQYF. The CDR3 region has the DNA TGTGCCAGCAGTGACGGCGGGAAAGAGACCCAGTACTTC. V usage is TRBV2 and J usage is TRBJ2-5, with TRBD2 as a possible D gene (6 bases). Germline lookup yields CDR1 SNHLY and CDR2 FYNNEI. Trimming pared 3 bases from V and 3 bases from J, leaving 8 bases between. The CDR3 has 13 residues.

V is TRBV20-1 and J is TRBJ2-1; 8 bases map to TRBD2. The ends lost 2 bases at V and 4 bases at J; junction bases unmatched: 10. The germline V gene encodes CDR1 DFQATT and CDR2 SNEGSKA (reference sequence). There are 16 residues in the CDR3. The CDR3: CSARSWRAGEYNEQFF. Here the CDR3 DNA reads TGCAGTGCTAGATCCTGGAGAGCGGGAGAATACAATGAGCAGTTCTTC.

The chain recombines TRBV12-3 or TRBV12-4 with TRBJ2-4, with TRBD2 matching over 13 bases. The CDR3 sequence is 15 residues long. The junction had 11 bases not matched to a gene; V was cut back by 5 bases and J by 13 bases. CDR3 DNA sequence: TGTGCCAGCAGTCTCCGACTAGCGGGAGGTACGGAGCAGTACTTC. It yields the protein CASSLRLAGGTEQYF.

CDR3 nucleotides: TGTGCCAGCAGTGCAAGCCGGAGGACAGCCTCCTACGATGAGCAGTACTTC. It yields the protein CASSASRRTASYDEQYF. The chain is built from TRBV6-1 and TRBJ2-1; D perhaps matches TRBD1 (6 bases). Gene TRBJ2-7 matches the end of the DNA better, so the J call may be wrong. CDR3 size: 17 residues. Germline V gene lookup returns CDR1 MNHNS and CDR2 SASEGT.

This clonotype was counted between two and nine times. As DNA, the CDR3 is TGCGCCAGCAGCCAGCCGGGACAGACAGGGGTCAATGAGCAGTTCTTC. This sequence encodes CASSQPGQTGVNEQFF. This sequence joins TRBV4-1 and TRBJ2-1; 8 positions match TRBD1. V lost 3 bases, J lost 6 bases, and 10 bases stayed unmatched. Germline loops: CDR1 MGHRA, CDR2 YSYEKL. There are 16 residues in the CDR3.

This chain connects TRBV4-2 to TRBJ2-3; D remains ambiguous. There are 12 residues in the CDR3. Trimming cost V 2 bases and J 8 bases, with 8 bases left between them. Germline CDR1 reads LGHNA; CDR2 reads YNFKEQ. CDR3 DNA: TGTGCCAGCAGCCAAACGTCAGGTACGCAGTATTTT. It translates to CASSQTSGTQYF.

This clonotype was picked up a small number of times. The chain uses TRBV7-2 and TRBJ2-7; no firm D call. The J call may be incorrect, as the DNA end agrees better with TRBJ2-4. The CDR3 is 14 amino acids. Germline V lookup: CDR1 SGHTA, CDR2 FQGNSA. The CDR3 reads CASSSRGEQNIQYF. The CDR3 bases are TGTGCCAGCAGCTCCCGCGGCGAACAAAACATTCAGTACTTC.